Below, 3 T cell receptor beta chains from the same sample are listed, as sequenced in a study of tumor-infiltrating lymphocytes in primary liver carcinoma. Production of TCR beta cDNA used 500 ng total RNA together with a constant-region primer. ARM-PCR, slightly modified, supplied the TCR beta libraries through three nested multiplex PCR rounds. TRBV1-TRBV30 forward primers paired with a C-beta reverse primer drove the first two PCR rounds, around 10 cycles each. One entry per CDR3 protein, called by TCRdb with MiXCR from the multiplex PCR reads. There are 320,000 or so distinct CDR3 sequences in the sample; roughly two thirds occur only once, and roughly 8.9% lies in the top ten. For blood RNA, unsorted whole blood served as the source, and germline DNA was extracted too. The sequencing input was peripheral blood. Every receptor here comes from a man aged 35-49 years with primary liver carcinoma and hepatitis B virus infection.

This clonotype occurred many times. The rearrangement uses TRBV11-2 and TRBJ2-3; D possibly corresponds to TRBD2 (6 bases). Trimming pared 2 bases from V and 1 base from J, leaving 13 bases between. In germline, CDR1 is SGHAT, CDR2 FQNNGV. The CDR3 length is 16 residues. The DNA for the CDR3 is TGTGCCAGCAGCTTATCGACGGGAGTCCGCACAGATACGCAGTATTTT. Encoded protein: CASSLSTGVRTDTQYF.

This clonotype was detected a few times. The V gene is TRBV5-1, the J gene TRBJ2-7, with D maybe TRBD1 (5 bases). V lost 9 bases and J 3 bases, leaving 10 bases between the germline ends. The CDR3 runs to 11 residues. CDR1 is SGHRS, CDR2 YFSETQ, per germline. The CDR3 sequence is CANRIDYEQYF. The CDR3 region has the DNA TGCGCCAACAGGATTGACTACGAGCAGTACTTC.

As regards this clonotype: One base away lies a much larger clone, so this may be a sequencing read error. V gene TRBV5-6 combines with J gene TRBJ2-7, with 8 bases that match TRBD1. This CDR3 spans 15 amino acids. CDR1 and CDR2 from the germline V gene are SGHDT and YYEEEE. The CDR3 coding sequence is TGTGTCAGCAGCCCCCCAGGGGGCTTCGTCTACGAGCAGTACTTC. It yields the protein CVSSPPGGFVYEQYF.